The present TCR beta chain was sequenced within a study of cytomegalovirus exposure and HLA in healthy donors. For the study at large: About 200 million T cells yielded around 120 million unique TCR beta sequences in earlier analysis. The study's findings and limits: Some V segments, TRBV6-2 and TRBV6-3 among them, were indistinguishable and were therefore excluded.

The CDR3 has 15 amino acids. CDR1 and CDR2 (germline): MNHNY, SVGAGI (reference sequence). Germline trimming cut 6 bases from V and 6 bases from J; bases unmatched to any gene: 7. Primers for the PCR totalled 60 Vbeta and 13 Jbeta. Here immunoSEQ multiplex PCR was the method, and the copy in TCRdb shows in-frame clones only, minus some. This table holds about 90,000 clones, under 80% found once. A word on this clone: Antigen unknown.

The J gene is TRBJ1-6, the V gene TRBV6-6; 8 bases agree with TRBD1. The sequence was collected from a man under 40 in good health and CMV-seropositive. Material for sequencing was PBMCs. The CDR3 here is CASRSRTGFNSPLHF. In nucleotides, the CDR3 is TGTGCCAGCAGATCCAGGACAGGGTTTAATTCACCCCTCCACTTT.